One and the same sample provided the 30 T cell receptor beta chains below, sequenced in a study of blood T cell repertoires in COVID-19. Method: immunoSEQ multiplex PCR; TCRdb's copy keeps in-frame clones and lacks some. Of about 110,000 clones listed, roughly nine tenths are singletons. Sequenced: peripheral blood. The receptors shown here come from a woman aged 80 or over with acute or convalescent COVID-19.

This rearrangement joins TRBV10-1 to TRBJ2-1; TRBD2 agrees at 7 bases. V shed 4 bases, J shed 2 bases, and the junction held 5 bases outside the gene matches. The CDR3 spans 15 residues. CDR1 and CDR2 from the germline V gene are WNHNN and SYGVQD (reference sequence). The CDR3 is CASSGAGRAYNEQFF. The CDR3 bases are TGCGCCAGCAGTGGGGCAGGGAGGGCCTACAATGAGCAGTTCTTC.

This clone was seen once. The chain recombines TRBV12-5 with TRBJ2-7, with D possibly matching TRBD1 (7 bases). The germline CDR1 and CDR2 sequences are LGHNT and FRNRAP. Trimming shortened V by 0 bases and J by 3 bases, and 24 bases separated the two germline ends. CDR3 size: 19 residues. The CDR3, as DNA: TGTGCTAGTGGTTTGGTACCGGACAGGAGGGCGTCGGAGAGCTACGAGCAGTACTTC. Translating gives CASGLVPDRRASESYEQYF.

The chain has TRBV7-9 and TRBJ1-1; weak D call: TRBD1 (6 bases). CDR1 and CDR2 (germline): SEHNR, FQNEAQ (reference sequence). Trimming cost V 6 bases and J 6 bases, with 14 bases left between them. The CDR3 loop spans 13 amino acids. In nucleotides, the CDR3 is TGTGCCAGCAGTCCACAGGGTTCGTCTGAAGCTTTCTTT. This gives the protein CASSPQGSSEAFF.

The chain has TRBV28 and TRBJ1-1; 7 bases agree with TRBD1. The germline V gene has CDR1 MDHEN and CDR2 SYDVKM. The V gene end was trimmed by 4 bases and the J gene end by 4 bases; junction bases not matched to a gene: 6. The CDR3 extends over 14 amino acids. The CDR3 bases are TGTGCCAGCAGTTCGCAGGGGGTTGTCACTGAAGCTTTCTTT. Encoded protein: CASSSQGVVTEAFF.

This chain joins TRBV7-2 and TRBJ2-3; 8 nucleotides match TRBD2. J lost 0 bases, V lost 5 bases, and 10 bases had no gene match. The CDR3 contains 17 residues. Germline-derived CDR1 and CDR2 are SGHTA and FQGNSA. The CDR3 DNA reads TGTGCCAGCAGCCATCCCCTACAGCGGGGGAGCACAGATACGCAGTATTTT. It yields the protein CASSHPLQRGSTDTQYF.

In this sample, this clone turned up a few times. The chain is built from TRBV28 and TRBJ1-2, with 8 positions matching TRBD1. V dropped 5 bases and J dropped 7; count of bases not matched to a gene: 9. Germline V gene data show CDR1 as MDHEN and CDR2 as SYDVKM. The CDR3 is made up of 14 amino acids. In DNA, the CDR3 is TGTGCCAGCAGTATCTTGACAGGGGATCGTGGCTACACCTTC. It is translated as CASSILTGDRGYTF.

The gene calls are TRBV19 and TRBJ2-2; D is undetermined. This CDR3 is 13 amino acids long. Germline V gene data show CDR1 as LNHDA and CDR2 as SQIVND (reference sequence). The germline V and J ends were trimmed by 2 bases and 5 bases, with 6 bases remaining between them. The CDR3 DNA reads TGTGCCAGTAGTATAATAGTTACCGGGGAGCTGTTTTTT. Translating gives CASSIIVTGELFF.

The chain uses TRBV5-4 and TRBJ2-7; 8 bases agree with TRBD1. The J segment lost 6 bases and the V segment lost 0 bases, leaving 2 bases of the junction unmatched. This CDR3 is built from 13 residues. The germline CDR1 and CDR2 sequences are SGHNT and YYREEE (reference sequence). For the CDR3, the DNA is TGTGCCAGCAGCTTGGGACAGGGGTTCGAGCAGTACTTC. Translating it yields CASSLGQGFEQYF.

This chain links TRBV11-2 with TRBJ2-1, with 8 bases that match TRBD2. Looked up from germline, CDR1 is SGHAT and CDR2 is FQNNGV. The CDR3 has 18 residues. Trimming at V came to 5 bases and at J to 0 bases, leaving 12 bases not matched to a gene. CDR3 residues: CASSRLASRTSSYNEQFF. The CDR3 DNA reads TGTGCCAGCAGCCGACTAGCGTCTCGAACCAGCTCCTACAATGAGCAGTTCTTC.

The CDR3 here is CASSIRNRGDYGYTF. In DNA, the CDR3 is TGTGCCAGTAGTATACGAAACAGGGGGGACTATGGCTACACCTTC. This chain joins TRBV19 and TRBJ1-2; 8 positions match TRBD1. Per germline, CDR1 LNHDA and CDR2 SQIVND (reference sequence). CDR3 length: 15 residues. Losses at the gene ends were 2 bases for V and 3 bases for J; bases not matched to a gene: 5.

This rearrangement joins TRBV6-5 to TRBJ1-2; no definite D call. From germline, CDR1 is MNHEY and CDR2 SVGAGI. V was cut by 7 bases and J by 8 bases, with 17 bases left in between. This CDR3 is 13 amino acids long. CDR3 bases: TGTGCCAGCACCCTGGGTCCCGGAGGAGGCTACACCTTC. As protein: CASTLGPGGGYTF.

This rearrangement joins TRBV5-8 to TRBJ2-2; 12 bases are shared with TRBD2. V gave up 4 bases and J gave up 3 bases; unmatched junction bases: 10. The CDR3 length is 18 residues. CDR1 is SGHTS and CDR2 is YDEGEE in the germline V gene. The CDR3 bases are TGTGCCAGCAGCCACGCTCTAGCGGGGGGGCCTTACACCGGGGAGCTGTTTTTT. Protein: CASSHALAGGPYTGELFF.

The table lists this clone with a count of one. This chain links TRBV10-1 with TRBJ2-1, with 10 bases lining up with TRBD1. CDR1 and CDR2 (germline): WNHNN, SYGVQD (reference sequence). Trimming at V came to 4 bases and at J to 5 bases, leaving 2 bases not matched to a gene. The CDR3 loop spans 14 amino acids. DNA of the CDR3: TGCGCCAGCAGTGGACAGGGGGCTAACAATGAGCAGTTCTTC. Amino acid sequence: CASSGQGANNEQFF.

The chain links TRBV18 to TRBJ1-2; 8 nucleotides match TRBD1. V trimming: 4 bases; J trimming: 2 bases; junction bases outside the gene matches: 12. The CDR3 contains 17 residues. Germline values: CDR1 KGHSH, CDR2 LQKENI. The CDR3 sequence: CASSRPGTGATNYGYTF. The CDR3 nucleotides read TGTGCCAGCTCACGACCCGGGACAGGAGCCACCAACTATGGCTACACCTTC.

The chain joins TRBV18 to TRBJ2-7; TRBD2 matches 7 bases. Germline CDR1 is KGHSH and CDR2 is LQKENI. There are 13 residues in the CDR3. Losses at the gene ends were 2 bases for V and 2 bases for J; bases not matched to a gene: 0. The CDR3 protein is CASSPGTTYEQYF. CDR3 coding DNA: TGTGCCAGCTCACCAGGGACTACCTACGAGCAGTACTTC.

The CDR3 DNA follows: TGCGCCAGCAGCCAAGAAATCCCGGGACTAGCGGGGAGATCCTACGAGCAGTACTTC. It yields the protein CASSQEIPGLAGRSYEQYF. This chain uses TRBV4-1 with TRBJ2-7; 13 positions agree with TRBD2. Germline-derived CDR1 and CDR2 are MGHRA and YSYEKL. J lost 1 base, V lost 0 bases, and 9 bases had no gene match. The CDR3 is made up of 19 amino acids.

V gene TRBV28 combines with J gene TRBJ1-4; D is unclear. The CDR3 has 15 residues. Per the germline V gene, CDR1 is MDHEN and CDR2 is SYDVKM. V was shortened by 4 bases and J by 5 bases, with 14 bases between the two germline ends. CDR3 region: CASSSGGSTNEKLFF. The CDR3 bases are TGTGCCAGCAGTTCAGGAGGGTCTACGAATGAAAAACTGTTTTTT.

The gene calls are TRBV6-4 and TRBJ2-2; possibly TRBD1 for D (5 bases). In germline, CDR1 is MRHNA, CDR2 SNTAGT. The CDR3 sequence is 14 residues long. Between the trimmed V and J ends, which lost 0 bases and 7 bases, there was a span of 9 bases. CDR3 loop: CASSDSAGFGELFF. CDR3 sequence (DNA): TGTGCCAGCAGTGACTCCGCAGGGTTCGGGGAGCTGTTTTTT.

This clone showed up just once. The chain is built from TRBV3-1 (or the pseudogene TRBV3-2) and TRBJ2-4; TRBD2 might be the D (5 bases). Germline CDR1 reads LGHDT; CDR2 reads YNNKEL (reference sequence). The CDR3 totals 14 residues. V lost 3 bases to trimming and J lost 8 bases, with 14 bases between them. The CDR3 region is CASSHGLQHDIQYF. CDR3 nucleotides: TGTGCCAGCAGCCACGGACTGCAGCATGACATTCAGTACTTC.

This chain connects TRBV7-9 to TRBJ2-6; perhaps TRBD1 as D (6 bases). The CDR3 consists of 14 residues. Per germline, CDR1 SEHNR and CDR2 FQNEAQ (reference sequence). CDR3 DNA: TGTGGGGGACAACGAATCTCTGGGGCCAACGTCCTGACTTTC. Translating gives CGGQRISGANVLTF.

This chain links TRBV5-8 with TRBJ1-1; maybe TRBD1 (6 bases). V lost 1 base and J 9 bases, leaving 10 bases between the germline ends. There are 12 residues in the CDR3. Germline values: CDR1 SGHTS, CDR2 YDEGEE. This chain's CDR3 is CASSLNRVQAFF. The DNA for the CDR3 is TGTGCCAGCAGCTTGAACAGGGTTCAAGCTTTCTTT.

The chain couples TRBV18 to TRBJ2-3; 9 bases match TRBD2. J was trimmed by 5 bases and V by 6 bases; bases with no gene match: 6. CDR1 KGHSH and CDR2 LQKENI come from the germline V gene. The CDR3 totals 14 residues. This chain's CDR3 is CASSGLAKGDTQYF. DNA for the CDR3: TGTGCCAGCTCGGGACTAGCTAAAGGAGATACGCAGTATTTT. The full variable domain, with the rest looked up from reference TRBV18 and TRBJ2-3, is NAGVMQNPRHLVRRRGQEARLRCSPMKGHSHVYWYRQLPEEGLKFMVYLQKENIIDESGMPKERFSAEFPKEGPSILRIQQVVRGDSAAYFCASSGLAKGDTQYFGPGTRLTVL.

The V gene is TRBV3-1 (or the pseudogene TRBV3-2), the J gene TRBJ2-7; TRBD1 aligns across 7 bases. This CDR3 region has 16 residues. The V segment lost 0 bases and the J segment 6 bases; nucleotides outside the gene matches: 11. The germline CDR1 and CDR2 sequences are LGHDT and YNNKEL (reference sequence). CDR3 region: CASSQDIGQVVREQYF. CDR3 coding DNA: TGTGCCAGCAGCCAAGATATCGGACAGGTGGTCCGCGAGCAGTACTTC.

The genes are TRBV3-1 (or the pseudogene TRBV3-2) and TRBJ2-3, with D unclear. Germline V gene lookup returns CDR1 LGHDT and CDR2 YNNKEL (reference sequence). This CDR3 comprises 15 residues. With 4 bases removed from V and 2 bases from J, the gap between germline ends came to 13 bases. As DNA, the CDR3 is TGTGCCAGCAGCCGCATTGTTTGGCCCACAGATACGCAGTATTTT. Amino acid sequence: CASSRIVWPTDTQYF.

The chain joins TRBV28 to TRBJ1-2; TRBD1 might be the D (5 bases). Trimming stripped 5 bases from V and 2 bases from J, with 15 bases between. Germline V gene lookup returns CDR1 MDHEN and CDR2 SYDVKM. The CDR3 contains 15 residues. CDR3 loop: CASSIADRTNYGYTF. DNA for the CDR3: TGTGCCAGCAGTATCGCCGACAGAACCAACTATGGCTACACCTTC.

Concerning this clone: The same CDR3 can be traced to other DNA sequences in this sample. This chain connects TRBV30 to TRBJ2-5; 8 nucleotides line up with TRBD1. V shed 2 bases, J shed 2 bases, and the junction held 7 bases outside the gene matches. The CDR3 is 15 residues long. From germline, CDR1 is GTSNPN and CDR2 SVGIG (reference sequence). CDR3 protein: CAWSSGTGPQETQYF. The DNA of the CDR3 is TGTGCCTGGAGTTCCGGGACAGGACCTCAAGAGACCCAGTACTTC.

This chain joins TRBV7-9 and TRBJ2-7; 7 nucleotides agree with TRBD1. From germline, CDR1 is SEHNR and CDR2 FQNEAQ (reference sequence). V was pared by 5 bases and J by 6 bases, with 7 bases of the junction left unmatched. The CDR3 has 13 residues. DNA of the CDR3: TGTGCCAGCAGCCTCGACAGGGTACGCGAGCAGTACTTC. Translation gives CASSLDRVREQYF.

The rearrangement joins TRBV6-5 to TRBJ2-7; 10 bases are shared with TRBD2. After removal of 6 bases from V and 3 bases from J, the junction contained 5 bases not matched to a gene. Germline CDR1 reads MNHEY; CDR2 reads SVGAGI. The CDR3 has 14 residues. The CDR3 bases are TGTGCCAGCAGGCAGCGGGGGGGAGGCTACGAGCAGTACTTC. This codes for CASRQRGGGYEQYF.

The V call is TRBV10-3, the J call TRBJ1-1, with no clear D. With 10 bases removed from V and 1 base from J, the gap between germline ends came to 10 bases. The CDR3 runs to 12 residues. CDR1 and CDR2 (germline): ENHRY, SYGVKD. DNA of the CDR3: TGTGCCAGCGGTACGGCGAACACTGAAGCTTTCTTT. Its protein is CASGTANTEAFF.

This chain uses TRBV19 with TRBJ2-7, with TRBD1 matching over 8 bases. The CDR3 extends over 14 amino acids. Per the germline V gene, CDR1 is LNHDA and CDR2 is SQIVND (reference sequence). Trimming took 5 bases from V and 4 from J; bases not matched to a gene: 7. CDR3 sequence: CASSDRTGYYEQYF. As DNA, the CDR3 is TGTGCCAGTAGTGACCGGACAGGGTATTACGAGCAGTACTTC.